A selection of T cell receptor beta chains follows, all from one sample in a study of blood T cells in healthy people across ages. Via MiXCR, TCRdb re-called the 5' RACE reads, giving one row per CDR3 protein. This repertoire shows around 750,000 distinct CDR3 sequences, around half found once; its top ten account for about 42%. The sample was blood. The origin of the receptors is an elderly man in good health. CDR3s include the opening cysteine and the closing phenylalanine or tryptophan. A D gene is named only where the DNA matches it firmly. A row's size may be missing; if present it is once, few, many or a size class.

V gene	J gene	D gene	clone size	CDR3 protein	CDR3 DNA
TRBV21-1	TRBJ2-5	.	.	CASSKARAGETQYF	TGTGCCAGCAGCAAAGCGCGGGCGGGGGAGACCCAGTACTTC
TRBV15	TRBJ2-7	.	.	CATSREFPSYEQYF	TGTGCCACCAGCAGAGAATTTCCATCCTACGAGCAGTACTTC
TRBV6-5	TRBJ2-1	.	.	CASSTVPSYNEQFF	TGTGCCAGCAGTACAGTTCCCTCCTACAATGAGCAGTTCTTC
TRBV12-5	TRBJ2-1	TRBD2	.	CASGLASGVSYNEQFF	TGTGCTAGTGGTTTGGCGAGCGGGGTCTCCTACAATGAGCAGTTCTTC
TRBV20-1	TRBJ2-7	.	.	CSARDLIRGRPEQYF	TGCAGTGCTAGAGACCTGATCAGAGGGAGACCCGAGCAGTACTTC
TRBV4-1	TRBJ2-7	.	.	CASSQEVATTYEQYF	TGCGCCAGCAGCCAAGAGGTAGCTACGACCTACGAGCAGTACTTC
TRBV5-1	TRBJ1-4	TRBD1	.	CASSGSGQVFEKLFF	TGCGCCAGCAGCGGCTCGGGACAGGTCTTCGAAAAACTGTTTTTT
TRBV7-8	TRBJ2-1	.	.	CASSRTLGDSTYNEQFF	TGTGCCAGCAGCCGAACCCTGGGGGACTCTACCTACAATGAGCAGTTCTTC
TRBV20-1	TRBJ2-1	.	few	CSARVALWGNEQFF	TGCAGTGCTAGAGTAGCCTTATGGGGCAATGAGCAGTTCTTC
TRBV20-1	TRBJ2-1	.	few	CSASHRSSYNEQFF	TGCAGTGCTAGTCACAGGAGCTCCTACAATGAGCAGTTCTTC
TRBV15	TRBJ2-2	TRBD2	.	CATSRDGRVTGELFF	TGTGCCACCAGCAGAGATGGGAGGGTCACCGGGGAGCTGTTTTTT
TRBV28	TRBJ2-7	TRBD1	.	CASSFRDRGPYEQYF	TGTGCCAGCAGTTTCAGGGACAGGGGGCCCTACGAGCAGTACTTC
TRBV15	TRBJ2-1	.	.	CATSRAGSEQFF	TGTGCCACCAGCAGAGCAGGGTCTGAGCAGTTCTTC
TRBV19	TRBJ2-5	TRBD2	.	CASTSGRKETQYF	TGTGCCAGTACGAGCGGGAGGAAAGAGACCCAGTACTTC
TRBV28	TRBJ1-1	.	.	CASSTGLETEAFF	TGTGCCAGCAGTACAGGGTTGGAAACTGAAGCTTTCTTT
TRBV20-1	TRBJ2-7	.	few	CSARDQSSGQTYEQYF	TGCAGTGCTAGAGATCAGAGTAGCGGCCAGACCTACGAGCAGTACTTC
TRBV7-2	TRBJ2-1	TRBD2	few	CASSLSSGYSYNEQFF	TGTGCCAGCAGCTTGTCTAGCGGATACTCCTACAATGAGCAGTTCTTC
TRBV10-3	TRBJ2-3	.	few	CAIRGQISDTQYF	TGTGCCATCCGGGGGCAAATTTCAGATACGCAGTATTTT
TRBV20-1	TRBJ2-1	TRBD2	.	CSAPNLAGADYEQFF	TGCAGTGCTCCTAATCTGGCGGGAGCTGACTATGAGCAGTTCTTC
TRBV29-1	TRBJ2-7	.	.	CSVVGTASSYEQYF	TGCAGCGTTGTAGGGACGGCGAGCTCCTACGAGCAGTACTTC
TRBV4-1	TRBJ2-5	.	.	CASSQERLGPNEQYF	TGCGCCAGCAGCCAAGAACGGCTTGGGCCCAATGAGCAGTACTTC
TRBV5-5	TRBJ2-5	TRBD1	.	CASSATGGLTYNEQYF	TGTGCCAGCAGCGCCACAGGGGGCCTGACATACAATGAGCAGTACTTC
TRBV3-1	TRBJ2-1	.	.	CASSLRGSGGGDEQFF	TGTGCCAGCAGCCTTAGAGGCAGTGGTGGGGGCGATGAGCAGTTCTTC
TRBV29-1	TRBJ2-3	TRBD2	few	CSVPSGITDTQYF	TGCAGCGTTCCTAGCGGGATCACAGATACGCAGTATTTT
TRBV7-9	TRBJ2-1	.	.	CASSPTLGGESYNEQFF	TGTGCCAGCAGCCCCACCCTGGGGGGCGAGTCCTACAATGAGCAGTTCTTC
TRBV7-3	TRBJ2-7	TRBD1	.	CASSFPGGSLHEQYF	TGTGCCAGCAGCTTCCCAGGGGGATCGTTACACGAGCAGTACTTC
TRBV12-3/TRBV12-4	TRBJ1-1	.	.	CASKSGTHFKPNTEAFF	TGTGCCAGCAAATCAGGGACCCACTTTAAACCGAACACTGAAGCTTTCTTT
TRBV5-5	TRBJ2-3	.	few	CASSPEFGTQYF	TGTGCCAGCAGCCCCGAGTTCGGTACGCAGTATTTT
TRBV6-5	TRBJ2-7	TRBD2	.	CASSYSGGTRDTYEQYF	TGTGCCAGCAGTTACTCGGGCGGGACTAGGGATACCTACGAGCAGTACTTC
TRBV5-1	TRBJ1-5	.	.	CASSSDGVNQPQHF	TGCGCCAGCAGCTCCGACGGAGTTAATCAGCCCCAGCATTTT
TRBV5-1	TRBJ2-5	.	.	CASSLAPGAGETQYF	TGCGCCAGCAGCTTGGCCCCCGGTGCCGGAGAGACCCAGTACTTC
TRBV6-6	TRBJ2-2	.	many	CASSPSGGSAATGELFF	TGTGCCAGCAGCCCTTCAGGAGGTAGCGCTGCCACCGGGGAGCTGTTTTTT